This T cell receptor (beta chain) was identified during a study of T cells in Graves' hyperthyroidism and ophthalmopathy. This clonotype was detected a few times. RNA transcripts served as the template for amplifying TCR beta CDR3 regions. The HTBI primer set was used in a first-round RT-PCR of the TCR CDR3. From the multiplex PCR reads, TCRdb called clonotypes with MiXCR, one entry per CDR3 protein. This sample carries 250,000 to 300,000 distinct CDR3 sequences, about 19% of them seen once, and the ten largest clones take under 45%. There are 13 residues in the CDR3. Between the trimmed V and J ends, which lost 3 bases and 5 bases, there was a span of 10 bases. The germline CDR1 and CDR2 sequences are MDHEN and SYDVKM.

The V and J genes are TRBV28 and TRBJ1-2; D not certain. The sample comprised blood. The sequence derives from a man aged 50 to 59 with Graves' ophthalmopathy. The CDR3 DNA is TGTGCCAGCAGTTTCGGGTTGGGTTATGGCTACACCTTC. Its protein product is CASSFGLGYGYTF.